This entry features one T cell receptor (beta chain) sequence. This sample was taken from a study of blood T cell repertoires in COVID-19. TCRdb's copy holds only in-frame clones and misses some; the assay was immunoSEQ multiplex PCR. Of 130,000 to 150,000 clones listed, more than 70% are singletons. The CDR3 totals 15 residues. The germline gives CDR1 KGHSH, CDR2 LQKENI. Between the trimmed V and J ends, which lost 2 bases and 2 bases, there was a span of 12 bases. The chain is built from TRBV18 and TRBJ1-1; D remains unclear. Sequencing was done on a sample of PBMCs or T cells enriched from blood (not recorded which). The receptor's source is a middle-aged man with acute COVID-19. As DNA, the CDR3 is TGTGCCAGCTCACCAGGCGCCAGCGGAAACACTGAAGCTTTCTTT. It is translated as CASSPGASGNTEAFF.